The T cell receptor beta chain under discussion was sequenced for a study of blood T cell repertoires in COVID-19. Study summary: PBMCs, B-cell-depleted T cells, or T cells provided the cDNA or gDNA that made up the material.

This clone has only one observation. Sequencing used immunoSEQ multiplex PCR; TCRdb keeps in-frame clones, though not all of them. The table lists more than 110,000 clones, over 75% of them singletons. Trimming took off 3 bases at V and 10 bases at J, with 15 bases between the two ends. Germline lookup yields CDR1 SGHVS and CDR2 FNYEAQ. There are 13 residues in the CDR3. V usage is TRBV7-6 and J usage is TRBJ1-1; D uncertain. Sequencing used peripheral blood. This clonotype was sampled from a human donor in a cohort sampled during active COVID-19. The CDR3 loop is CASSFPGGRGAFF. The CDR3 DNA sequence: TGTGCCAGCAGCTTCCCGGGTGGACGGGGAGCTTTCTTT.